These 26 T cell receptor beta chains share one sample of origin, sequenced in a study of regulatory T cells in long-lasting Graves disease. Time point given: newly diagnosed GD, antithyroid drugs for less than 3 months. RNA isolated from PBMCs was used to make the TCR library. The TCR beta library used iRepertoire HTBI primers with Arm-PCR amplification of CDR3. Using its own MiXCR run on the multiplex PCR reads, TCRdb lists one record per CDR3 protein. Of a few hundred thousand distinct CDR3 sequences listed, over 12% were seen once; the top ten hold about 8%. This sample also belongs to another study, concerning T cells in Graves' hyperthyroidism and ophthalmopathy.

The input for sequencing was peripheral blood mononuclear cells (PBMCs), taken at new diagnosis, from a patient treated with antithyroid drugs. The receptors come from a woman in her 40s with Graves disease.

The V call is TRBV7-2, the J call TRBJ2-7; weak D call: TRBD1 (6 bases). The CDR3 runs to 13 residues. Trimming removed 4 bases at V and 7 bases at J, with 14 bases between. From germline, CDR1 is SGHTA and CDR2 FQGNSA. CDR3 loop: CASSSLGTREQYF. The CDR3 DNA is TGTGCCAGCAGCTCCCTCGGGACACGGGAGCAGTACTTC.

The chain carries TRBV19 and TRBJ1-5, with D unclear. Germline V lookup: CDR1 LNHDA, CDR2 SQIVND (reference sequence). This CDR3 is 15 amino acids long. V was trimmed by 10 bases and J by 5 bases, leaving 21 bases between them. The CDR3 spells CAIKRTGYHYQPQHF. Written as DNA, the CDR3 is TGTGCCATAAAACGGACTGGGTACCATTATCAGCCCCAGCATTTT.

This clonotype was seen only a few times. This chain links TRBV7-9 with TRBJ1-1; D gene uncertain. This CDR3 contains 12 residues. The germline CDR1 and CDR2 sequences are SEHNR and FQNEAQ (reference sequence). Trimming took off 2 bases at V and 5 bases at J, with 6 bases between the two ends. The CDR3 here is CASSLQKTEAFF. In DNA, the CDR3 is TGTGCCAGCAGCTTACAAAAGACTGAAGCTTTCTTT.

This clonotype has at least ten counts. The J gene is TRBJ2-7, the V gene TRBV20-1; D may be TRBD1 or TRBD2 (5 bases each). Trimming removed 4 bases from V and 4 bases from J, with 14 bases in between. This CDR3 comprises 13 residues. Germline lookup yields CDR1 DFQATT and CDR2 SNEGSKA (reference sequence). The CDR3 sequence is CSANRDGLYEQYF. The CDR3 DNA reads TGCAGTGCTAACCGGGACGGATTGTACGAGCAGTACTTC.

This clonotype occurred a few times. This chain connects TRBV9 to TRBJ2-3; D not certain. This CDR3 comprises 17 residues. The germline V and J ends were trimmed by 6 bases and 1 base, with 21 bases remaining between them. The germline V gene encodes CDR1 SGDLS and CDR2 YYNGEE. CDR3 region: CASTPTRGLTGTDTQYF. CDR3 DNA: TGTGCCAGCACCCCAACACGTGGGTTAACTGGCACAGATACGCAGTATTTT.

This clonotype came up a few times. J is TRBJ1-1 and V is TRBV7-8, with a weak D call TRBD1 (6 bases). The V gene's germline CDR1 is SGHVS and CDR2 FQNEAQ. The CDR3 totals 14 residues. Trimming removed 5 bases from V and 5 bases from J, with 15 bases in between. CDR3 bases: TGTGCCAGCAGCGCCCCCCCAGGGGAAACTGAAGCTTTCTTT. Protein: CASSAPPGETEAFF.

The J gene is TRBJ1-2, the V gene TRBV4-3, with D maybe TRBD1 (5 bases). Germline V gene data show CDR1 as LGHNA and CDR2 as YSLEER. Between the trimmed V and J ends, which lost 4 bases and 0 bases, there was a span of 21 bases. The CDR3 loop spans 18 amino acids. CDR3 in DNA: TGCGCCAGCAGCCCCCAAAGTATGACAGACTTAGCTAACTATGGCTACACCTTC. Amino acids: CASSPQSMTDLANYGYTF.

This clonotype was found many times. The CDR3 nucleotides are TGTGCCAGCAGTTTTAGGGACAACTACGAGCAGTACTTC. Translating gives CASSFRDNYEQYF. The chain employs TRBV27 and TRBJ2-7; D possibly corresponds to TRBD1 (6 bases). The V end was cut by 3 bases, the J end by 3 bases, with 9 bases between. The CDR3 loop spans 13 amino acids. Germline assignment: CDR1 MNHEY and CDR2 SMNVEV (reference sequence).

This clonotype was detected ten times or more. The J gene is TRBJ1-5, the V gene TRBV2, with 8 bases matching TRBD1. This CDR3 is built from 13 residues. Looked up from germline, CDR1 is SNHLY and CDR2 is FYNNEI. Losses at the gene ends were 8 bases for V and 4 bases for J; bases not matched to a gene: 4. The DNA of the CDR3 is TGTGCCAGCGGGACAGGAGAGAATCAGCCCCAGCATTTT. This translates into CASGTGENQPQHF.

The V and J genes are TRBV18 and TRBJ2-7; D uncertain. Germline-derived CDR1 and CDR2 are KGHSH and LQKENI. Trimming removed 0 bases from V and 3 bases from J, with 9 bases in between. The CDR3 extends over 14 amino acids. CDR3 loop: CASSPPSLGYEQYF. For the CDR3, the DNA is TGTGCCAGCTCACCACCGTCCCTAGGCTACGAGCAGTACTTC.

Ten or more counts support this clonotype. The J gene is TRBJ1-2, the V gene TRBV28, with 7 bases matching TRBD1. The CDR3 is 14 residues long. Germline loops: CDR1 MDHEN, CDR2 SYDVKM. Trimming took 2 bases from V and 4 from J; bases not matched to a gene: 4. CDR3 region: CASSLRGRFYGYTF. The DNA of the CDR3 is TGTGCCAGCAGTTTAAGGGGGCGCTTCTATGGCTACACCTTC.

This chain connects TRBV20-1 to TRBJ2-1; 10 positions match TRBD2. J was trimmed by 1 base and V by 1 base; bases with no gene match: 7. The CDR3 loop spans 17 amino acids. Germline V gene data show CDR1 as DFQATT and CDR2 as SNEGSKA (reference sequence). CDR3 nucleotides: TGCAGTGCTAGAGTTGTGCTAGCGGGAGCTTCCTACAATGAGCAGTTCTTC. Protein sequence: CSARVVLAGASYNEQFF.

The chain joins TRBV19 to TRBJ2-5; D perhaps matches TRBD2 (6 bases). The V end was cut by 6 bases, the J end by 5 bases, with 13 bases between. The germline V gene encodes CDR1 LNHDA and CDR2 SQIVND (reference sequence). This CDR3 is built from 13 residues. The CDR3 protein is CASSFPGRETQYF. The CDR3 DNA reads TGTGCCAGTAGCTTCCCAGGGAGGGAGACCCAGTACTTC.

This clonotype was detected ten times or more. The gene calls are TRBV28 and TRBJ2-1; TRBD2 matches at 10 bases. Losses at the gene ends were 7 bases for V and 4 bases for J; bases not matched to a gene: 4. This CDR3 is 14 amino acids long. In germline, CDR1 is MDHEN, CDR2 SYDVKM. The CDR3 DNA is TGTGCCAGCAAACTAGCGGGATTGTACAATGAGCAGTTCTTC. Residues: CASKLAGLYNEQFF.

This clonotype was detected many times. The rearrangement uses TRBV19 and TRBJ2-3, with D unresolved. Trimming stripped 3 bases from V and 7 bases from J, with 5 bases between. This CDR3 comprises 11 residues. Germline values: CDR1 LNHDA, CDR2 SQIVND (reference sequence). This CDR3 reads CASSIGHTQYF. CDR3 nucleotides: TGTGCCAGTAGTATCGGGCATACGCAGTATTTT.

Comment on this clonotype: It may be a read error: a sequence one base away is much more abundant. The chain carries TRBV12-3 or TRBV12-4 and TRBJ2-1, with D possibly being TRBD2 (5 bases). This CDR3 has 17 amino acids. V dropped 5 bases and J dropped 2 bases, with 19 bases sitting between them. The CDR3 DNA is TGTGCCAGCAGTCCTCCCGGACTCTCATTACCCTACAATGAGCAGTTCTTC. It translates to CASSPPGLSLPYNEQFF.

This clonotype was recorded many times. J is TRBJ1-4 and V is TRBV2; D might be TRBD1 (6 bases). The CDR3 runs 15 residues. Trimming stripped 2 bases from V and 7 bases from J, with 14 bases between. In germline, CDR1 is SNHLY, CDR2 FYNNEI. DNA for the CDR3: TGTGCCAGCAGTGAAAGGAGGGGGGCAAGTGAAAAACTGTTTTTT. Translated, it gives CASSERRGASEKLFF. The full variable domain, completed using reference TRBV2 and TRBJ1-4, is EPEVTQTPSHQVTQMGQEVILRCVPISNHLYFYWYRQILGQKVEFLVSFYNNEISEKSEIFDDQFSVERPDGSNFTLKIRSTKLEDSAMYFCASSERRGASEKLFFGSGTQLSVL.

This clonotype has ten or more counts. The DNA for the CDR3 is TGCGCCAGCAGCTTGGCCCCCACTAGCGCCAGCGGAGAGACCCAGTACTTC. It translates to CASSLAPTSASGETQYF. The J gene is TRBJ2-5, the V gene TRBV5-1, with 7 bases aligning to TRBD2. The germline V gene has CDR1 SGHRS and CDR2 YFSETQ. V dropped 0 bases and J dropped 4; count of bases not matched to a gene: 12. The CDR3 is 17 residues long.

This clonotype was counted only a few times. The chain recombines TRBV15 with TRBJ2-1; 10 bases fit TRBD1. Unmatched junction bases numbered 10, after V lost 5 bases and J lost 0 bases. The CDR3 extends over 18 amino acids. Germline V gene sequence: CDR1 LNHNV, CDR2 YYDKDF (reference sequence). The CDR3 DNA reads as TGTGCCACCAGCGGGACAGGGGAAGAAAGTAGCTCCTACAATGAGCAGTTCTTC. Its translation is CATSGTGEESSSYNEQFF.

This clonotype was detected a few times. V and J are TRBV9 and TRBJ1-6; TRBD1 matches at 7 bases. CDR1 and CDR2 from the germline V gene are SGDLS and YYNGEE. Germline trimming cut 0 bases from V and 5 bases from J; bases unmatched to any gene: 8. This CDR3 is built from 17 residues. DNA for the CDR3: TGTGCCAGCAGCGTAGCTCGGGACAGCTGGCATAATTCACCCCTCCACTTT. Translated: CASSVARDSWHNSPLHF. The whole variable domain, filled in from reference TRBV9 and TRBJ1-6, reads DSGVTQTPKHLITATGQRVTLRCSPRSGDLSVYWYQQSLDQGLQFLIQYYNGEERAKGNILERFSAQQFPDLHSELNLSSLELGDSALYFCASSVARDSWHNSPLHFGNGTRLTVT.

This clonotype came up many times. The chain joins TRBV28 to TRBJ2-1; 7 nucleotides line up with TRBD2. V was clipped by 2 bases and J by 8 bases; unmatched bases: 9. Germline V gene data show CDR1 as MDHEN and CDR2 as SYDVKM. CDR3 length: 15 amino acids. The CDR3 sequence is CASSLGAGEVDEQFF. The DNA of the CDR3 is TGTGCCAGCAGTTTAGGGGCGGGAGAGGTCGATGAGCAGTTCTTC.

In this sample, this clonotype turned up many times. The chain joins TRBV20-1 to TRBJ2-7, with 7 bases matching TRBD2. The V gene end was trimmed by 0 bases and the J gene end by 4 bases; junction bases not matched to a gene: 6. CDR1 DFQATT and CDR2 SNEGSKA come from the germline V gene (reference sequence). CDR3 size: 14 residues. The CDR3 coding sequence is TGCAGTGCTAGAGACGGGCGGGAGTTGTACGAGCAGTACTTC. Its protein product is CSARDGRELYEQYF.

The V call is TRBV5-5, the J call TRBJ1-2; a possible D gene is TRBD1 (6 bases). Trimming shortened V by 4 bases and J by 4 bases, and 17 bases separated the two germline ends. The CDR3 has 15 amino acids. Germline-derived CDR1 and CDR2 are SGHKS and YYEKEE (reference sequence). CDR3 amino acids: CASSPGQRLVYGYTF. The CDR3 bases are TGTGCCAGCAGCCCCGGACAGAGACTAGTCTATGGCTACACCTTC. Using reference TRBV5-5 and TRBJ1-2 for the parts outside the CDR3, the full variable domain is DAGVTQSPTHLIKTRGQQVTLRCSPISGHKSVSWYQQVLGQGPQFIFQYYEKEERGRGNFPDRFSARQFPNYSSELNVNALLLGDSALYLCASSPGQRLVYGYTFGSGTRLTVV.

In its sample, this clonotype was seen many times. The V and J genes are TRBV19 and TRBJ2-1; TRBD1 aligns across 9 bases. Germline CDR1 reads LNHDA; CDR2 reads SQIVND (reference sequence). V gave up 8 bases and J gave up 7 bases; unmatched junction bases: 6. The CDR3 has 13 amino acids. Here the CDR3 DNA reads TGTGCCAGTCGAGGGACAGGGCGGAATGAGCAGTTCTTC. Protein product: CASRGTGRNEQFF.

The rearrangement links TRBV13 to TRBJ2-2; 9 bases are shared with TRBD2. The ends lost 3 bases at V and 5 bases at J; junction bases unmatched: 7. There are 16 residues in the CDR3. Germline V gives CDR1 PRHDT, CDR2 FYEKMQ (reference sequence). The CDR3 region is CASSFAGGIGTGELFF. The CDR3 nucleotides are TGTGCCAGCAGCTTCGCGGGAGGGATTGGAACCGGGGAGCTGTTTTTT. Variable domain in full (rest from reference TRBV13 and TRBJ2-2): AAGVIQSPRHLIKEKRETATLKCYPIPRHDTVYWYQQGPGQDPQFLISFYEKMQSDKGSIPDRFSAQQFSDYHSELNMSSLELGDSALYFCASSFAGGIGTGELFFGEGSRLTVL.

This clonotype was observed at least ten times. The rearrangement uses TRBV12-3 or TRBV12-4 and TRBJ2-2, with D unclear. This CDR3 has 12 amino acids. Between the trimmed V and J ends, which lost 3 bases and 7 bases, there was a span of 6 bases. DNA of the CDR3: TGTGCCAGCAGTTTTGTGGGCGGGGAGCTGTTTTTT. It specifies CASSFVGGELFF.